A single sample is the source of the 13 T cell receptor beta chains below, sequenced in a study of beta chain features in type 1 diabetes. Whole-study findings and limits: TCRB CDR3s were moderately but significantly shorter in Type 1 diabetes patients in all four CD4+ subsets.

TCRB transcripts that were expressed got sequenced, as all of the isolated RNA had been reverse transcribed. This table comes from immunoSEQ multiplex PCR, and its TCRdb copy is limited to in-frame clones, with some not included. The table records hundreds of thousands of clones, roughly 13% of them present only once. These receptors have no identified antigens. Sequences were obtained from naive CD4+ T cells from blood. Receptor source: a man between 18 and 29 years old with type 1 diabetes.

This clone was detected only a few times. This chain links TRBV7-9 with TRBJ2-5; 7 bases are a match to TRBD1. This CDR3 is 15 amino acids long. The V segment lost 5 bases and the J segment 4 bases; nucleotides outside the gene matches: 10. CDR1 is SEHNR, CDR2 FQNEAQ, per germline (reference sequence). CDR3 loop: CASSGWTGPGETQYF. DNA for the CDR3: TGTGCCAGCAGCGGCTGGACAGGACCAGGAGAGACCCAGTACTTC.

This clone was detected only a few times. The chain combines TRBV6-5 with TRBJ2-3; D is ambiguous. The CDR3 runs to 13 residues. V was cut by 6 bases and J by 7 bases, with 14 bases left in between. The germline V gene encodes CDR1 MNHEY and CDR2 SVGAGI. DNA for the CDR3: TGTGCCAGCAGCGCCACGCTAGGAAATACGCAGTATTTT. Translation: CASSATLGNTQYF.

This clone was counted between two and nine times. The gene calls are TRBV7-9 and TRBJ2-3; D is ambiguous. In germline, CDR1 is SEHNR, CDR2 FQNEAQ (reference sequence). This CDR3 comprises 14 residues. Trimming took 5 bases from V and 6 from J, leaving 15 bases between them. As DNA, the CDR3 is TGTGCCAGCAGCCCATCGGCGACGAGGGATACGCAGTATTTT. It is translated as CASSPSATRDTQYF.

This clone showed up just once. V and J are TRBV6-5 and TRBJ1-1; 7 nucleotides align to TRBD1. The V gene's germline CDR1 is MNHEY and CDR2 SVGAGI. The CDR3 totals 14 residues. V dropped 2 bases and J dropped 13; count of bases not matched to a gene: 13. DNA of the CDR3: TGTGCCAGCAGTTACGGACAGGTTGGGGGTAAAGGTTTCTTT. Translation gives CASSYGQVGGKGFF.

V is TRBV11-3 and J is TRBJ2-5; D gene ambiguous. The CDR3 loop spans 13 amino acids. The germline CDR1 and CDR2 sequences are SGHNT and YENEEA. Trimming shortened V by 2 bases and J by 2 bases, and 6 bases separated the two germline ends. CDR3 sequence (DNA): TGTGCCAGCAGCTTACGGCGGCAAGAGACCCAGTACTTC. Translation gives CASSLRRQETQYF. Full variable domain (rest looked up from reference TRBV11-3 and TRBJ2-5): EAGVVQSPRYKIIEKKQPVAFWCNPISGHNTLYWYLQNLGQGPELLIRYENEEAVDDSQLPKDRFSAERLKGVDSTLKIQPAELGDSAVYLCASSLRRQETQYFGPGTRLLVL.

The genes are TRBV5-4 and TRBJ1-3; D not certain. Germline values: CDR1 SGHNT, CDR2 YYREEE (reference sequence). With 5 bases removed from V and 3 bases from J, the gap between germline ends came to 6 bases. The CDR3 loop spans 12 amino acids. The CDR3 is CASSRDGNTIYF. DNA for the CDR3: TGTGCCAGCAGTCGTGATGGAAACACCATATATTTT.

The chain carries TRBV29-1 and TRBJ2-1; TRBD2 aligns across 7 bases. The CDR3 covers 16 residues. The germline gives CDR1 SQVTM, CDR2 ANQGSEA. The V segment lost 6 bases and the J segment 8 bases; nucleotides outside the gene matches: 19. CDR3 amino acids: CSVTTGLWDSGDEQFF. The CDR3 nucleotides are TGCAGCGTCACAACGGGACTATGGGACTCGGGGGATGAGCAGTTCTTC.

The J gene is TRBJ1-6, the V gene TRBV7-2, with D unresolved. The CDR3 is 15 residues long. V lost 5 bases, J lost 7 bases, and 15 bases lay in between. Per the germline V gene, CDR1 is SGHTA and CDR2 is FQGNSA. The CDR3 DNA follows: TGTGCCAGCAGCCCAGGCGGCAGGCAGAATTCACCCCTCCACTTT. It codes for CASSPGGRQNSPLHF.

This clone was picked up a small number of times. The chain couples TRBV30 to TRBJ1-6; no definite D call. The V and J ends lost 0 bases and 7 bases respectively, with 10 bases between them. Germline CDR1 GTSNPN, CDR2 SVGIG (reference sequence). The CDR3 is 14 amino acids. The CDR3 protein is CAWSVNVRNSPLHF. The CDR3, as DNA: TGTGCCTGGAGTGTAAACGTACGGAATTCACCCCTCCACTTT.

The chain has TRBV14 and TRBJ1-1; D gene uncertain. Trimming took off 4 bases at V and 0 bases at J, with 15 bases between the two ends. The germline V gene has CDR1 SGHDN and CDR2 FVKESK. The CDR3 has 16 amino acids. The CDR3 region has the DNA TGTGCCAGCAGCCGCACGATAGGGTTCATGAACACTGAAGCTTTCTTT. It yields the protein CASSRTIGFMNTEAFF.

This clone appeared a few times. The gene calls are TRBV28 and TRBJ1-5; D is unresolved. V was trimmed by 7 bases and J by 0 bases, leaving 10 bases between them. Per the germline V gene, CDR1 is MDHEN and CDR2 is SYDVKM. The CDR3 has 14 residues. CDR3 DNA: TGTGCCAGCACAGTGCCCGGTAGCAATCAGCCCCAGCATTTT. It codes for CASTVPGSNQPQHF.

The V call is TRBV10-3, the J call TRBJ2-1; 7 nucleotides align to TRBD2. Germline V gives CDR1 ENHRY, CDR2 SYGVKD. V lost 2 bases, J lost 6 bases, and 7 bases stayed unmatched. CDR3 length: 15 residues. The chain's CDR3 is CAISEGGGITNEQFF. The CDR3 region has the DNA TGTGCCATCAGTGAGGGGGGAGGGATCACCAATGAGCAGTTCTTC.

This chain connects TRBV9 to TRBJ2-7; D is undetermined. The ends were cut back, 1 base at V and 0 bases at J, with 8 bases in the middle. Germline-derived CDR1 and CDR2 are SGDLS and YYNGEE. The CDR3 length is 14 residues. The CDR3 region has the DNA TGTGCCAGCAGCGTATTGAGTCCCTCCTACGAGCAGTACTTC. It translates to CASSVLSPSYEQYF. The full variable domain, its missing parts supplied by reference TRBV9 and TRBJ2-7, is DSGVTQTPKHLITATGQRVTLRCSPRSGDLSVYWYQQSLDQGLQFLIQYYNGEERAKGNILERFSAQQFPDLHSELNLSSLELGDSALYFCASSVLSPSYEQYFGPGTRLTVT.